This section outlines one T cell receptor (beta chain) sequence together with its context. The data originate from a study of blood T cell repertoires in COVID-19. Study details: PBMCs, B-cell-depleted T cells, or T cells were the source of the cDNA or gDNA that made up the material.

There are 13 residues in the CDR3. The V gene lost 3 bases and the J gene lost 5 bases, with 8 bases spanning the gap. From germline, CDR1 is MNHEY and CDR2 SVGAGI. Original methodology: Reference gene primers were amplified, and this amplification served to estimate nucleated cell counts. The table came from immunoSEQ multiplex PCR; TCRdb's copy has only in-frame clones and leaves some out. That table supplies the V and J calls and clone size; D and trimming were determined from the DNA. The sample has approximately 260,000 clones; around 88% are singletons. Participant reports of clinical history set cohort assignment.

Sequenced sample: PBMCs or T cells enriched from blood (not recorded which). The chain carries TRBV6-5 and TRBJ1-5; no definite D call. This sequence originates from a woman aged 40 to 49 with acute COVID-19. This CDR3 reads CASSYGEDQPQHF. DNA of the CDR3: TGTGCCAGCAGTTATGGGGAGGATCAGCCCCAGCATTTT.